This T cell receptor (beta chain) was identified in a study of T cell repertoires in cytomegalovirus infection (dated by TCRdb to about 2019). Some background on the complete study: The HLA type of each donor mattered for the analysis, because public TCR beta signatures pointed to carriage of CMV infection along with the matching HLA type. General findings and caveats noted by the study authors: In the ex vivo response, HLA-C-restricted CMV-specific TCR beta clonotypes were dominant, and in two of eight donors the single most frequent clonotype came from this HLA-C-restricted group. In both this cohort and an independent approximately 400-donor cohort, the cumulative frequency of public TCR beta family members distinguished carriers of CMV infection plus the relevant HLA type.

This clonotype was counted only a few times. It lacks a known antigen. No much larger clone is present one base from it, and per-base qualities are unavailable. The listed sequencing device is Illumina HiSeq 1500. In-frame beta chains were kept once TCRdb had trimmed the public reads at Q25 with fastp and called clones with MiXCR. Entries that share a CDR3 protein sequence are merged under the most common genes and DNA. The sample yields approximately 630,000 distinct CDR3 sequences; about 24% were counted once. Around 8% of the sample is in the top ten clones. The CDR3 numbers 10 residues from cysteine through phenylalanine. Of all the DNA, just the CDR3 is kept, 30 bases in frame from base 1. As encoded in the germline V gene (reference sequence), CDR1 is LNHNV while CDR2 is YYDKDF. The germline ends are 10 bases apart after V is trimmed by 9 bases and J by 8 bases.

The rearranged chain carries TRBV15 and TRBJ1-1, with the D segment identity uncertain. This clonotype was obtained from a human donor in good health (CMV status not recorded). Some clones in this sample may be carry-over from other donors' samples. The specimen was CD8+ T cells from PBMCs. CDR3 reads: CATGGTEAFF. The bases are TGTGCCACGGGAGGAACGGAAGCTTTCTTT.